This TCR beta chain was identified in a study of blood T cell repertoires in COVID-19. Study as a whole: Nucleic acid was either cDNA or gDNA, and it came from T cells, B-cell-depleted T cells, or PBMCs.

V lost 3 bases, J lost 5 bases, and 16 bases lay in between. Per the germline V gene, CDR1 is KGHSH and CDR2 is LQKENI. The CDR3 runs to 15 residues. The study recruited people aged 18 to 89 years across approximately 24 US areas. Recovered status applied to Cohort 3 donors who had two consecutive negative PCRs. It also applied to those with clearance or with symptom resolution. In the original workflow: Nucleated cell counts were estimated from reference gene primer amplification. Some clones are missing from TCRdb's copy, which holds only in-frame ones; the method was immunoSEQ multiplex PCR. V and J calls plus clone size are reproduced from that table; the DNA served to infer D and trimming. Of roughly 300,000 clones in the sample, roughly 90% were seen once. This clone was detected a few times.

Sequencing was carried out using PBMCs or T cells enriched from blood (not recorded which). This receptor was taken from a woman aged 25 to 45 who had recovered from COVID-19. V gene TRBV18 combines with J gene TRBJ1-1; D call uncertain. This CDR3 reads CASSPKEGRDTEAFF. The CDR3 DNA follows: TGTGCCAGCTCACCCAAGGAGGGAAGGGATACTGAAGCTTTCTTT.